This T cell receptor beta chain was retrieved from a study of blood T cells in healthy people across ages. The CDR3 covers 16 residues. Germline loops: CDR1 MGHRA, CDR2 YSYEKL. Deletions cut 4 bases from V and 4 bases from J, with 17 bases between. This clonotype came up a few times. Its matching antigen is unknown. A J-beta primer mix and a sample-barcoded 5' primer were used in a second PCR of roughly 6 to 12 cycles. TCRdb itself ran the 5' RACE reads through MiXCR, one entry per CDR3 protein. Here the sample spans about a million distinct CDR3 sequences, 45% to 50% being singletons. Overall study findings and caveats: It was found that TCR beta diversity correlated strongly with the percentage of naive T cells. Per million T cells, TCR beta diversity dropped roughly linearly as age increased. The study could not conclusively compare naive and antigen-experienced cells, given its unsorted PBMCs.

This receptor was taken from a man aged 25 to 40 in good health. The source material was blood. The genes are TRBV4-1 and TRBJ2-1; no definite D call. The CDR3 reads CASSPSALGLYNEQFF. The CDR3, as DNA: TGCGCCAGCAGCCCGTCAGCGCTGGGCTTGTACAATGAGCAGTTCTTC.